Below, 30 T cell receptor beta chains from the same sample are listed, as sequenced in a study of metastatic and nonmetastatic thyroid tumors. TCRdb reassembled clones from the PCR reads with MiXCR. The table has about 30,000 clones, roughly 30% seen once. The entire patient cohort was treatment-naive prior to thyroid surgery. The source material was blood. Receptors originate from a female donor with papillary thyroid cancer or a benign thyroid nodule (not recorded which). Some clones in this sample may be carry-over from other donors' samples.

This clone was seen a few times. The chain joins TRBV12-3 or TRBV12-4 to TRBJ2-3; tentatively, D is TRBD1 or TRBD2 (5 bases each). V was clipped by 2 bases and J by 4 bases, with 7 bases between them. The CDR3 consists of 13 residues. CDR3 sequence: CASSLSGPDTQYF. In DNA form, the CDR3 reads TGTGCCAGCAGTTTATCGGGGCCAGATACGCAGTATTTT.

Points on this clone: Other nucleotide sequences in the sample specify the same CDR3. The V call is TRBV4-1, the J call TRBJ2-2; D not resolved. The CDR3 is 12 residues long. Trimming took 4 bases from V and 4 from J, leaving 4 bases between them. Looked up from germline, CDR1 is MGHRA and CDR2 is YSYEKL. The CDR3 nucleotides read TGCGCCAGCAGCCCCCTCACCGGGGAGCTGTTTTTT. It translates to CASSPLTGELFF.

This clone was observed many times. The rearrangement links TRBV5-1 to TRBJ2-1, with 12 bases aligning to TRBD2. The CDR3 covers 15 residues. CDR1 and CDR2 (germline): SGHRS, YFSETQ. The ends lost 4 bases at V and 7 bases at J; junction bases unmatched: 6. CDR3 sequence: CASSQTSGSENEQFF. The CDR3 region has the DNA TGCGCCAGCAGCCAGACTAGCGGGAGTGAAAATGAGCAGTTCTTC.

The gene calls are TRBV5-1 and TRBJ2-3; TRBD1 is a possible D gene (5 bases). Trimming removed 2 bases at V and 5 bases at J, with 15 bases between. CDR3 length equals 15 residues. Germline V lookup: CDR1 SGHRS, CDR2 YFSETQ. CDR3: CASSLGQGYGDTQYF. The CDR3, as DNA: TGCGCCAGCAGCTTAGGGCAGGGATATGGAGATACGCAGTATTTT.

The V gene is TRBV5-6, the J gene TRBJ2-7; 7 nucleotides line up with TRBD2. CDR3 length: 16 amino acids. From germline, CDR1 is SGHDT and CDR2 YYEEEE. Unmatched junction bases numbered 14, after V lost 4 bases and J lost 4 bases. The CDR3 sequence is CASSPTPGTTSYEQYF. DNA for the CDR3: TGTGCCAGCAGCCCCACCCCCGGGACTACTAGTTACGAGCAGTACTTC.

This chain connects TRBV7-9 to TRBJ1-2; no clear D. Germline lookup yields CDR1 SEHNR and CDR2 FQNEAQ (reference sequence). The CDR3 loop spans 13 amino acids. Between the trimmed V and J ends, which lost 6 bases and 2 bases, there was a span of 10 bases. CDR3 residues: CASSPDTNYGYTF. DNA of the CDR3: TGTGCCAGCAGTCCAGACACAAACTATGGCTACACCTTC.

The CDR3 is CSASAGGRGQPQHF. The DNA for the CDR3 is TGCAGTGCTAGTGCGGGGGGCAGGGGTCAGCCCCAGCATTTT. The rearrangement uses TRBV20-1 and TRBJ1-5, with a weak D call TRBD1 (6 bases). Germline loops: CDR1 DFQATT, CDR2 SNEGSKA (reference sequence). V shed 3 bases and J shed 6 bases, with 15 bases lying between them. The CDR3 is 14 residues long.

Worth noting for this clone: The junction does not match germline at one end; this may be a read error. This sequence joins TRBV5-1 and TRBJ1-1; 7 bases agree with TRBD1. This CDR3 comprises 13 residues. Germline CDR1 reads SGHRS; CDR2 reads YFSETQ. Written as DNA, the CDR3 is TGCGCCGGCAGCACCGACAGGGCTATTGAAGCTTTCTTT. Protein product: CAGSTDRAIEAFF.

The chain couples TRBV5-1 to TRBJ2-7, with D possibly being TRBD1 (6 bases). The CDR3 is made up of 16 amino acids. V was clipped by 5 bases and J by 0 bases, with 18 bases between them. Germline V gene data show CDR1 as SGHRS and CDR2 as YFSETQ. This chain's CDR3 is CASRLSTDSYSYEQYF. For the CDR3, the DNA is TGCGCCAGCAGACTTTCGACGGACAGTTACTCCTACGAGCAGTACTTC.

In its sample, this clone was seen a few times. The chain couples TRBV27 to TRBJ2-7, with TRBD2 matching 12 bases. The CDR3 extends over 13 amino acids. With 6 bases clipped from V and 5 bases from J, the junction kept 2 bases outside the gene matches. Per the germline V gene, CDR1 is MNHEY and CDR2 is SMNVEV (reference sequence). The CDR3 nucleotides read TGTGCCAGCAGCCGACTAGCGGGAGACGAGCAGTACTTC. It is translated as CASSRLAGDEQYF.

This sequence joins TRBV2 and TRBJ2-3, with D perhaps matching TRBD1 or TRBD2 (5 bases each). V shed 10 bases and J shed 5 bases, with 16 bases lying between them. Germline-derived CDR1 and CDR2 are SNHLY and FYNNEI. This CDR3 has 13 amino acids. The CDR3 spells CATQRGERDTQYF. CDR3 coding DNA: TGTGCCACCCAGCGAGGGGAGAGAGATACGCAGTATTTT.

A few counts support this clone. The gene calls are TRBV10-3 and TRBJ2-3; D is uncertain. This CDR3 is 12 amino acids long. The germline gives CDR1 ENHRY, CDR2 SYGVKD. In nucleotides, the CDR3 is TGTGTCATATCAGAGGCAGCGGATACGCAGTATTTT. It is translated as CVISEAADTQYF.

The rearrangement joins TRBV20-1 to TRBJ2-3; 13 nucleotides match TRBD2. The germline gives CDR1 DFQATT, CDR2 SNEGSKA (reference sequence). V shed 5 bases, J shed 5 bases, and the junction held 7 bases outside the gene matches. There are 15 residues in the CDR3. CDR3 coding DNA: TGCAGTGCTTGGACTAGCGGGGGCAAGGGAGATACGCAGTATTTT. Amino acids: CSAWTSGGKGDTQYF.

By frequency in the sample, this clone is medium-sized. The V and J genes are TRBV6-1 and TRBJ1-6; no firm D call. Trimming left V 5 bases short and J 5 bases short, with 10 bases between. In germline, CDR1 is MNHNS, CDR2 SASEGT. This CDR3 comprises 14 residues. The chain's CDR3 is CASSSRQNNSPLHF. Here the CDR3 DNA reads TGTGCCAGCAGTTCGAGGCAAAATAATTCACCCCTCCACTTT.

V gene TRBV12-3 or TRBV12-4 combines with J gene TRBJ1-5; D is ambiguous. Between the trimmed V and J ends, which lost 4 bases and 4 bases, there was a span of 11 bases. The CDR3 is 14 residues long. For the CDR3, the DNA is TGTGCCAGCAGTTATGGAGGGAAAAATCAGCCCCAGCATTTT. Protein product: CASSYGGKNQPQHF.

This clone was seen a single time. This chain joins TRBV4-2 and TRBJ2-1; a possible D gene is TRBD1 (5 bases). The CDR3 runs to 15 residues. Germline lookup yields CDR1 LGHNA and CDR2 YNFKEQ. Trimming shortened V by 0 bases and J by 9 bases, and 15 bases separated the two germline ends. The CDR3 bases are TGTGCCAGCAGCCAAGAAGTAAGGGCTCAGGGTGAGCAGTTCTTC. The encoded protein is CASSQEVRAQGEQFF.

The V and J genes are TRBV12-3 or TRBV12-4 and TRBJ2-1; 13 bases align to TRBD2. The CDR3 loop spans 13 amino acids. V was clipped by 8 bases and J by 15 bases; unmatched bases: 10. The CDR3 region has the DNA TGTGCCAGCGCCGGGACTAGCGGGAAAAAGGCGTTCTTC. Translation: CASAGTSGKKAFF.

The chain has TRBV5-1 and TRBJ2-3, with 8 positions matching TRBD2. The germline V gene has CDR1 SGHRS and CDR2 YFSETQ. CDR3 length equals 15 residues. The trim removed 0 bases at V and 4 bases at J, leaving 4 bases unmatched. The CDR3 protein is CASSLEVAGSDTQYF. The CDR3 DNA sequence: TGCGCCAGCAGCTTGGAGGTAGCGGGATCAGATACGCAGTATTTT.

This clone has more than one count but fewer than ten. V usage is TRBV2 and J usage is TRBJ1-6; tentatively, D is TRBD1 (5 bases). There are 13 residues in the CDR3. CDR1 SNHLY and CDR2 FYNNEI come from the germline V gene. Trimming pared 10 bases from V and 10 bases from J, leaving 17 bases between. The CDR3 region has the DNA TGTGCCACTAGCCGGGACGCGGCCTCACCCCTCCACTTT. Amino acid sequence: CATSRDAASPLHF.

As concerns this clone: The same CDR3 is also encoded by other DNA sequences in this sample. The chain couples TRBV4-2 to TRBJ2-7; 9 bases line up with TRBD2. Germline lookup yields CDR1 LGHNA and CDR2 YNFKEQ. Losses at the gene ends were 3 bases for V and 4 bases for J; bases not matched to a gene: 7. The CDR3 is 15 amino acids. The CDR3 loop is CASSQVLAGPYEQYF. Written as DNA, the CDR3 is TGTGCCAGCAGCCAGGTCCTAGCGGGACCTTACGAGCAGTACTTC.

This chain joins TRBV15 and TRBJ1-6; D remains ambiguous. The CDR3 contains 13 residues. Germline loops: CDR1 LNHNV, CDR2 YYDKDF (reference sequence). Trimming removed 6 bases from V and 7 bases from J, with 10 bases in between. CDR3 residues: CATRSHGNSPLHF. In DNA form, the CDR3 reads TGTGCCACCAGGAGCCACGGGAATTCACCCCTCCACTTT.

By sample fraction, this clone is medium-sized. V gene TRBV20-1 combines with J gene TRBJ1-6; D not resolved. V was trimmed by 5 bases and J by 0 bases, leaving 5 bases between them. The CDR3 covers 13 residues. Germline V gene sequence: CDR1 DFQATT, CDR2 SNEGSKA (reference sequence). DNA of the CDR3: TGCAGTGCTGCGGACTCCTATAATTCACCCCTCCACTTT. Protein product: CSAADSYNSPLHF.

This clone is medium-sized within its sample. The CDR3 region has the DNA TGTGCCAGCAGTTTTGGGACAGTGGACAATGAGCAGTTCTTC. This sequence encodes CASSFGTVDNEQFF. The rearrangement joins TRBV12-3 or TRBV12-4 to TRBJ2-1, with TRBD1 matching over 7 bases. The CDR3 covers 14 residues. Unmatched junction bases numbered 4, after V lost 3 bases and J lost 5 bases.

The V call is TRBV6-1, the J call TRBJ1-3, with 9 bases identical to TRBD1. The V segment lost 6 bases and the J segment 8 bases; nucleotides outside the gene matches: 11. The CDR3 is 15 residues long. The germline gives CDR1 MNHNS, CDR2 SASEGT. Here the CDR3 reads CASRATGGTEDTIYF. The CDR3 DNA sequence: TGTGCCAGCAGAGCCACAGGGGGCACGGAGGACACCATATATTTT.

This sequence joins TRBV6-1 and TRBJ1-3; D uncertain. Germline CDR1 reads MNHNS; CDR2 reads SASEGT. This CDR3 is 14 amino acids long. V lost 3 bases to trimming and J lost 9 bases, with 15 bases between them. This chain's CDR3 is CASSDRAGMITIYF. The CDR3 bases are TGTGCCAGCAGTGATAGGGCGGGCATGATCACCATATATTTT.

The V call is TRBV11-1, the J call TRBJ2-2; D could derive from TRBD1 or TRBD2 (5 bases each). The CDR3 totals 16 residues. The germline V gene encodes CDR1 SGHAT and CDR2 FQDESV (reference sequence). Deletions cut 5 bases from V and 2 bases from J, with 15 bases between. This chain's CDR3 is CASSSLGELNTGELFF. The CDR3 DNA reads TGTGCCAGCAGCAGTTTAGGGGAGCTAAACACCGGGGAGCTGTTTTTT.

This clone was found a few times. The rearrangement uses TRBV28 and TRBJ2-1, with 10 bases identical to TRBD2. CDR1 and CDR2 from the germline V gene are MDHEN and SYDVKM. There are 14 residues in the CDR3. V lost 5 bases to trimming and J lost 8 bases; unmatched junction nucleotides: 6. The CDR3 here is CASSASGGGHEQFF. The CDR3 DNA follows: TGTGCCAGCAGTGCTAGCGGGGGCGGCCATGAGCAGTTCTTC.

This clone was recorded at least ten times. The chain uses TRBV4-2 and TRBJ2-3; TRBD2 aligns across 9 bases. The CDR3 contains 16 residues. V shed 5 bases, J shed 3 bases, and the junction held 9 bases outside the gene matches. Per the germline V gene, CDR1 is LGHNA and CDR2 is YNFKEQ. The CDR3 here is CASSTPLAGQTDTQYF. The DNA of the CDR3 is TGTGCCAGCAGCACACCACTAGCGGGTCAGACAGATACGCAGTATTTT.

A few counts support this clone. The chain combines TRBV6-5 with TRBJ2-5; TRBD2 agrees at 8 bases. CDR1 and CDR2 from the germline V gene are MNHEY and SVGAGI. The length of the CDR3 is 16 residues. With 0 bases clipped from V and 5 bases from J, the junction kept 8 bases outside the gene matches. The CDR3 DNA follows: TGTGCCAGCAGTTACTCGGAACGGGAGGGCGAGGAGACCCAGTACTTC. Translating it yields CASSYSEREGEETQYF.

By sample share, this clone is medium-sized. The rearrangement joins TRBV6-1 to TRBJ1-2; tentative D call: TRBD1 (5 bases). The CDR3 is 13 residues long. The V end was cut by 5 bases, the J end by 8 bases, with 15 bases between. CDR1 is MNHNS and CDR2 is SASEGT in the germline V gene. CDR3 sequence: CASSPGQDPGYTF. CDR3 DNA: TGTGCCAGCAGTCCGGGGCAGGATCCAGGCTACACCTTC.